These T cell receptor beta chains were read from a single sample in a study of CD8+ T cells in alopecia areata. Produced via immunoSEQ multiplex PCR; TCRdb's table is partial and in-frame only. The table has about 300,000 clones, 58% seen once; the top ten hold around 1.8%. Material: CD4+ T cells sorted from blood, obtained at week 24, from a patient treated with tofacitinib. Receptors were obtained from a human donor with alopecia areata. The CDR3 runs from the conserved cysteine through the conserved F or W. D genes are given only for firm matches. Not every row has a clone size; where given, it reads once, few, many or a size class.

clone size	D gene	V gene	J gene	CDR3 protein	CDR3 DNA
.	.	TRBV29-1	TRBJ1-5	CSVAGYSGQPQHF	TGCAGCGTTGCGGGATACTCTGGTCAGCCCCAGCATTTT
few	.	TRBV28	TRBJ1-4	CASSYYEKLFF	TGTGCCAGCAGTTACTATGAAAAACTGTTTTTT
.	.	TRBV30	TRBJ2-1	CAWSVRFGTGRRNEQFF	TGTGCCTGGAGTGTACGGTTCGGCACTGGCAGGAGGAATGAGCAGTTCTTC
.	.	TRBV6-1	TRBJ2-1	CASSEDGTKYNEQFF	TGTGCCAGCAGTGAAGATGGGACAAAGTACAATGAGCAGTTCTTC
few	.	TRBV28	TRBJ2-7	CASSLGNYEQYF	TGTGCCAGCAGTTTAGGGAACTACGAGCAGTACTTC
.	.	TRBV7-6	TRBJ1-6	CASSLARGDSPLHF	TGTGCCAGCAGCTTAGCTCGAGGGGATTCACCCCTCCACTTT
few	.	TRBV4-3	TRBJ2-3	CASSQDPPGGADTQYF	TGCGCCAGCAGCCAAGATCCCCCGGGGGGCGCAGATACGCAGTATTTT
.	.	TRBV5-1	TRBJ2-7	CASSQAVSAPYEQYF	TGCGCCAGCAGCCAGGCAGTTTCCGCTCCCTATGAGCAGTACTTC
.	.	TRBV30	TRBJ1-2	CAWRDPGIRGYTF	TGTGCCTGGAGGGATCCGGGCATCCGTGGCTACACCTTC
many	.	TRBV28	TRBJ1-5	CASSLGRVQHF	TGTGCCAGCAGTCTGGGAAGGGTCCAGCATTTT
.	TRBD1	TRBV18	TRBJ2-1	CASSPRKTGENEQFF	TGTGCCAGCTCACCACGGAAAACAGGGGAAAATGAGCAGTTCTTC
few	TRBD1	TRBV2	TRBJ1-4	CASTPGQANEKLFF	TGTGCCAGCACTCCGGGACAGGCTAATGAAAAACTGTTTTTT
.	TRBD2	TRBV30	TRBJ2-7	CAWSVRMGGRPYF	TGTGCCTGGAGTGTACGCATGGGCGGGAGACCATACTTC
.	.	TRBV7-2	TRBJ1-1	CASSLGGRLEAFF	TGTGCCAGCAGCTTAGGGGGCAGGCTTGAAGCTTTCTTT
once	.	TRBV10-3	TRBJ2-3	CAISGTGGTDTQYF	TGTGCCATCAGTGGGACGGGGGGCACAGATACGCAGTATTTT
.	.	TRBV28	TRBJ1-5	CASSYLASNQPQHF	TGTGCCAGCAGCTACTTGGCTAGCAATCAGCCCCAGCATTTT
.	.	TRBV25-1	TRBJ1-5	CATPSSSNQPQHF	TGTGCCACCCCCAGCAGTAGCAATCAGCCCCAGCATTTT
.	TRBD1	TRBV30	TRBJ2-3	CAWRALHRTGGTDTQYF	TGTGCCTGGAGGGCACTACATCGGACAGGGGGCACAGATACGCAGTATTTT
.	TRBD2	TRBV5-1	TRBJ2-5	CASEGQGGTSGPPETQYF	TGCGCCAGCGAGGGACAGGGCGGGACTAGCGGACCCCCCGAGACCCAGTACTTC
.	.	TRBV4-1	TRBJ1-5	CASSQEANSNQPQHF	TGCGCCAGCAGCCAAGAGGCGAATAGCAATCAGCCCCAGCATTTT
.	.	TRBV5-1	TRBJ1-6	CASSSTPLNSPLHF	TGCGCCAGCAGCTCGACCCCACTGAATTCACCCCTCCACTTT
few	.	TRBV29-1	TRBJ2-1	CSVGRNEQFF	TGCAGCGTTGGTCGGAATGAGCAGTTCTTC
.	.	TRBV7-8	TRBJ1-2	CASSPGGGIGGYTF	TGTGCCAGCAGCCCTGGCGGGGGAATCGGTGGCTACACCTTC
few	TRBD1	TRBV4-1	TRBJ1-5	CASSLAGGVNQPQHF	TGCGCCAGCAGCTTGGCAGGGGGAGTTAATCAGCCCCAGCATTTT
.	TRBD2	TRBV27	TRBJ2-7	CASRVLAGSYEQYF	TGTGCCAGCAGAGTACTAGCGGGGAGCTACGAGCAGTACTTC
once	.	TRBV29-1	TRBJ1-1	CSVDPAWAFF	TGCAGCGTTGACCCGGCCTGGGCTTTCTTT
.	.	TRBV2	TRBJ2-5	CASIPLFNRQETQYF	TGTGCCAGCATACCGCTCTTCAACAGACAAGAGACCCAGTACTTC
few	.	TRBV15	TRBJ1-2	CATSPSGGKVNYGYTF	TGTGCCACCAGCCCGTCTGGGGGGAAGGTTAACTATGGCTACACCTTC
.	TRBD1	TRBV2	TRBJ2-6	CASRAGTAGANVLTF	TGTGCCAGCAGAGCCGGGACAGCTGGGGCCAACGTCCTGACTTTC
few	.	TRBV2	TRBJ1-1	CASSPRVLNTEAFF	TGTGCCAGCAGTCCCAGGGTCTTAAACACTGAAGCTTTCTTT